The 29 T cell receptor beta chains below come from one sample, sequenced in a study of read filtering for tumor transcriptome and immune sequencing. This library used around 400 ng RNA and molecular barcoded adaptors spanning alpha/delta and beta/gamma chains. One entry per CDR3 protein results from TCRdb running MiXCR on the reads. The profile shows around 65,000 distinct CDR3 sequences, roughly a fifth of them singletons. The sample was a population of CD138-negative cells sorted from bone marrow. The receptor set was obtained from a donor at least 40 years old with multiple myeloma.

This clonotype was seen at least ten times. The chain carries TRBV7-3 and TRBJ2-2, with D maybe TRBD2 (6 bases). Germline V lookup: CDR1 SGHTA, CDR2 FQGTGA. Trimming took 1 base from V and 4 from J, leaving 10 bases between them. The CDR3 sequence is 15 residues long. CDR3 sequence reads: CASSLRSGPTGELFF. DNA of the CDR3: TGTGCCAGCAGCTTAAGGAGCGGGCCCACCGGGGAGCTGTTTTTT.

This clonotype was detected many times. This chain joins TRBV11-3 and TRBJ2-5; D may be TRBD2 (6 bases). The CDR3 is made up of 14 amino acids. The V end lost 7 bases, the J end lost 4 bases, and 16 bases lay between the germline ends. CDR1 and CDR2 from the germline V gene are SGHNT and YENEEA. CDR3 region: CASTGGGLRETQYF. The CDR3 DNA reads TGTGCCAGCACCGGGGGTGGACTAAGAGAGACCCAGTACTTC.

Within the sample, this clonotype is medium-sized. The rearrangement joins TRBV7-9 to TRBJ2-3; 9 bases are shared with TRBD2. Germline V lookup: CDR1 SEHNR, CDR2 FQNEAQ (reference sequence). The CDR3 totals 16 residues. The V gene end was trimmed by 6 bases and the J gene end by 3 bases; junction bases not matched to a gene: 10. CDR3 residues: CASRRGAGGPTDTQYF. The CDR3 DNA follows: TGTGCCAGCAGGAGGGGTGCGGGGGGGCCGACAGATACGCAGTATTTT.

This clonotype came up a few times. The CDR3 DNA sequence: TGTGCCAGCGGGCGAACAGTTAACACTGAAGCTTTCTTT. The encoded protein is CASGRTVNTEAFF. The V and J genes are TRBV6-5 and TRBJ1-1; unclear D gene. Germline V CDR1 and CDR2: MNHEY, SVGAGI. The germline V and J ends were trimmed by 8 bases and 2 bases, with 12 bases remaining between them. This CDR3 has 13 residues.

Notes on this clonotype: One end of the junction is discordant with germline, which a read error may explain. This rearrangement joins TRBV7-8 to TRBJ2-1; no clear D. Germline V gene sequence: CDR1 SGHVS, CDR2 FQNEAQ. The CDR3 runs 16 residues. The CDR3 DNA reads TGTGCCAACAGCTCCCTGACTCGACGCTCCAACGATGAGCAGTTCTTC. It codes for CANSSLTRRSNDEQFF. The complete variable domain, with remaining parts taken from reference TRBV7-8 and TRBJ2-1, reads GAGVSQSPRYKVAKRGQDVALRCDPISGHVSLFWYQQALGQGPEFLTYFQNEAQLDKSGLPSDRFFAERPEGSVSTLKIQRTQQEDSAVYLCANSSLTRRSNDEQFFGPGTRLTVL.

The chain uses TRBV29-1 and TRBJ2-3; D tentatively fits TRBD1 or TRBD2 (5 bases each). The CDR3 totals 11 residues. V lost 6 bases and J lost 8, with 12 bases in between. Germline-derived CDR1 and CDR2 are SQVTM and ANQGSEA. The chain's CDR3 is CSVLGVATQYF. The CDR3 bases are TGCAGCGTGTTGGGGGTGGCTACGCAGTATTTT.

This clonotype was recorded at least ten times. The chain joins TRBV6-5 to TRBJ2-5; D unclear. V lost 5 bases and J 2 bases, leaving 9 bases between the germline ends. CDR3 length equals 13 residues. Germline-derived CDR1 and CDR2 are MNHEY and SVGAGI. The CDR3 coding sequence is TGTGCCAGCAGTAGGCTCGATCAAGAGACCCAGTACTTC. It specifies CASSRLDQETQYF.

Concerning this clonotype: This may be a read error: a much more frequent sequence differs by one nucleotide. Since no conserved phenylalanine or tryptophan closes the CDR3, a read error is the likely cause. The J gene is TRBJ1-1, the V gene TRBV24-1, with TRBD1 as a possible D gene (5 bases). V dropped 8 bases and J dropped 4 bases, with 13 bases sitting between them. Germline V gene lookup returns CDR1 KGHDR and CDR2 SFDVKD. The CDR3 has 13 residues. The CDR3 sequence: CATINPGGTEAFL. The CDR3 DNA sequence: TGTGCCACCATAAATCCCGGGGGCACTGAAGCTTTCCTT.

This clonotype showed up many times. The chain joins TRBV5-1 to TRBJ2-7; D is perhaps TRBD2 (5 bases). Between the trimmed V and J ends, which lost 3 bases and 2 bases, there was a span of 9 bases. This CDR3 is built from 13 residues. From germline, CDR1 is SGHRS and CDR2 YFSETQ. The CDR3 spells CASSSETTYEQYF. Here the CDR3 DNA reads TGCGCCAGCAGCTCCGAGACTACCTACGAGCAGTACTTC.

This clonotype was seen many times. The CDR3 spells CASIPSGGYEQYF. CDR3 sequence (DNA): TGTGCCAGCATTCCCTCAGGGGGTTACGAGCAGTACTTC. The chain links TRBV28 to TRBJ2-7, with TRBD1 identical over 7 bases. Germline V CDR1 and CDR2: MDHEN, SYDVKM. Trimming at V came to 7 bases and at J to 4 bases, leaving 7 bases not matched to a gene. The CDR3 totals 13 residues.

This clonotype was counted between two and nine times. This may arise from a read error, as a much more abundant clone is one base away. The chain employs TRBV5-1 and TRBJ2-5, with D hard to call. This CDR3 region has 12 residues. Germline V gives CDR1 SGHRS, CDR2 YFSETQ. As DNA, the CDR3 is TGCGCCAGCGGCTTGGGCAGCCCAAGGCAGTACTTC. Translated, it gives CASGLGSPRQYF.

This clonotype was recorded many times. The rearrangement links TRBV6-5 to TRBJ2-7; 7 nucleotides align to TRBD1. Germline values: CDR1 MNHEY, CDR2 SVGAGI. This CDR3 region has 11 residues. The ends lost 8 bases at V and 6 bases at J; junction bases unmatched: 4. The CDR3 nucleotides read TGTGCCAGCCGGACAGGCGGCGAGCAGTACTTC. Translated: CASRTGGEQYF.

The sample holds many counts of this clonotype. The chain combines TRBV29-1 with TRBJ2-5; D remains ambiguous. The CDR3 loop spans 12 amino acids. CDR1 is SQVTM, CDR2 ANQGSEA, per germline. The V and J ends lost 8 bases and 2 bases respectively, with 12 bases between them. CDR3 sequence reads: CSLSDGQETQYF. The DNA for the CDR3 is TGCAGCTTATCGGACGGACAAGAGACCCAGTACTTC.

This clonotype was detected ten times or more. The genes are TRBV11-2 and TRBJ2-5; 9 bases fit TRBD2. The length of the CDR3 is 12 residues. Trimming took 8 bases from V and 4 from J; bases not matched to a gene: 2. CDR1 SGHAT and CDR2 FQNNGV come from the germline V gene. This CDR3 reads CASRGRGETQYF. Written as DNA, the CDR3 is TGTGCCAGCCGCGGGAGGGGAGAGACCCAGTACTTC.

With regard to this clonotype: It is likely a read error: a sequence one base away is far more abundant. The CDR3 nucleotides read TGTGCCAGCAGAGATACTAAGACCCTTAGGGGCGATGAGCGGTTCTTC. This sequence encodes CASRDTKTLRGDERFF. This sequence joins TRBV6-6 and TRBJ2-1; tentatively, D is TRBD1 (5 bases). CDR1 is MNHNY, CDR2 SVGAGI, per germline (reference sequence). This CDR3 contains 16 residues.

Ten or more counts support this clonotype. V is TRBV5-1 and J is TRBJ2-3; TRBD1 or TRBD2 may be the D gene (6 bases each). The CDR3 covers 15 residues. Germline V gene data show CDR1 as SGHRS and CDR2 as YFSETQ. V lost 4 bases and J lost 5, with 17 bases in between. The CDR3 sequence is CASSPEGGRGDTQYF. CDR3 nucleotides: TGCGCCAGCAGCCCTGAGGGGGGCCGGGGAGATACGCAGTATTTT.

This clonotype came up many times. A single base separates this from a much larger clone, so it may be a read error. The CDR3 is CSATFLGFGANVLTF. CDR3 nucleotides: TGCAGTGCTACCTTCCTGGGCTTTGGGGCCAACGTCCTGACTTTC. The chain employs TRBV20-1 and TRBJ2-6, with D uncertain. This CDR3 is built from 15 residues. CDR1 and CDR2 (germline): DFQATT, SNEGSKA (reference sequence). Trimming pared 4 bases from V and 3 bases from J, leaving 13 bases between.

This clonotype was seen ten or more times. This chain joins TRBV3-1 and TRBJ2-7; no clear D. Trimming cost V 3 bases and J 6 bases, with 9 bases left between them. CDR3 length: 12 amino acids. Germline V gene lookup returns CDR1 LGHDT and CDR2 YNNKEL (reference sequence). The CDR3 DNA reads as TGTGCCAGCAGCCAGAAGGGCCGCGAGCAGTACTTC. It yields the protein CASSQKGREQYF.

This clonotype was observed a few times. V usage is TRBV7-3 and J usage is TRBJ2-2; D may be TRBD2 (5 bases). CDR3 length equals 14 residues. With 5 bases removed from V and 4 bases from J, the gap between germline ends came to 11 bases. Germline CDR1 SGHTA, CDR2 FQGTGA. The CDR3 DNA sequence: TGTGCCAGCAGCCCGGACTCAGTCACCGGGGAGCTGTTTTTT. It codes for CASSPDSVTGELFF.

This clonotype was counted ten times or more. The J gene is TRBJ1-1, the V gene TRBV4-1; weak D call: TRBD1 (5 bases). The CDR3 extends over 16 amino acids. V lost 0 bases to trimming and J lost 0 bases, with 11 bases between them. The germline gives CDR1 MGHRA, CDR2 YSYEKL. The CDR3 is CASSQDLQGMNTEAFF. For the CDR3, the DNA is TGCGCCAGCAGCCAAGATCTTCAGGGTATGAACACTGAAGCTTTCTTT.

A note on this clonotype: A much bigger clone sits one base away, suggesting this may be a read error. The missing conserved phenylalanine or tryptophan at the end of this CDR3 makes a read error likely. The chain uses TRBV6-2 or TRBV6-3 and TRBJ2-1; D ambiguous. The ends were cut back, 4 bases at V and 4 bases at J, with 8 bases in the middle. The CDR3 consists of 13 residues. Germline values: CDR1 MNHEY, CDR2 SVGEGT. The CDR3, as DNA: TGTGCCAGCAGTTTGGACGGATACAATGAGCAGTTCTCC. This gives the protein CASSLDGYNEQFS.

This clonotype was observed many times. The rearrangement joins TRBV20-1 to TRBJ2-1, with D perhaps TRBD1 (5 bases). The V gene lost 4 bases and the J gene lost 1 base, with 11 bases spanning the gap. This CDR3 region has 14 residues. Germline loops: CDR1 DFQATT, CDR2 SNEGSKA (reference sequence). The CDR3 spells CSAKGLGSYNEQFF. CDR3 nucleotides: TGCAGTGCTAAGGGGCTAGGATCCTACAATGAGCAGTTCTTC.

CDR3 sequence (DNA): TGTGCCAGCAAAGGGACAGCTAACACCGGGGAGCTGTTTTTT. Translating gives CASKGTANTGELFF. The chain links TRBV28 to TRBJ2-2; the match to TRBD1 covers 7 bases. V lost 7 bases to trimming and J lost 2 bases; unmatched junction nucleotides: 4. The CDR3 contains 14 residues. Per the germline V gene, CDR1 is MDHEN and CDR2 is SYDVKM. The variable domain in full, with the rest retrieved from reference TRBV28 and TRBJ2-2, is DVKVTQSSRYLVKRTGEKVFLECVQDMDHENMFWYRQDPGLGLRLIYFSYDVKMKEKGDIPEGYSVSREKKERFSLILESASTNQTSMYLCASKGTANTGELFFGEGSRLTVL.

The table lists this clonotype with many counts. V and J are TRBV19 and TRBJ2-2, with D unresolved. V was cut by 7 bases and J by 5 bases, with 11 bases left in between. CDR1 and CDR2 (germline): LNHDA, SQIVND (reference sequence). There are 13 residues in the CDR3. CDR3 coding DNA: TGTGCCAGTAATGTCCGTGGAACCGGGGAGCTGTTTTTT. It translates to CASNVRGTGELFF.

This clonotype has a handful of counts. The chain uses TRBV9 and TRBJ1-5; D perhaps matches TRBD1 (6 bases). CDR3 size: 17 residues. The V end was cut by 3 bases, the J end by 2 bases, with 18 bases between. CDR1 SGDLS and CDR2 YYNGEE come from the germline V gene. This CDR3 reads CASSALLGGDGNQPQHF. Here the CDR3 DNA reads TGTGCCAGCAGCGCCCTTTTGGGGGGCGATGGCAATCAGCCCCAGCATTTT.

This clonotype was found many times. The chain recombines TRBV7-3 with TRBJ2-5, with no clear D. CDR1 SGHTA and CDR2 FQGTGA come from the germline V gene. The CDR3 is 14 residues long. The ends were cut back, 5 bases at V and 0 bases at J, with 10 bases in the middle. CDR3 protein: CASSEDAYQETQYF. In DNA, the CDR3 is TGTGCCAGCAGCGAGGACGCTTACCAAGAGACCCAGTACTTC.

The CDR3 reads CASSYKGQGLYEQYF. The CDR3 nucleotides read TGTGCCAGCAGTTACAAAGGACAGGGGTTATACGAGCAGTACTTC. J is TRBJ2-7 and V is TRBV6-2 or TRBV6-3; 9 bases agree with TRBD1. The CDR3 totals 15 residues. CDR1 and CDR2 (germline): MNHEY, SVGEGT. V was clipped by 2 bases and J by 4 bases; unmatched bases: 6.

In regard to this clonotype: This may come from a read error, since a much larger clone is one base off. This chain uses TRBV10-3 with TRBJ2-3, with D perhaps matching TRBD1 (6 bases). The V and J ends lost 7 bases and 4 bases respectively, with 15 bases between them. Germline CDR1 is ENHRY and CDR2 is SYGVKD. This CDR3 comprises 14 residues. This CDR3 reads CAITGTWWSDTQYF. The CDR3 DNA reads TGTGCCATCACCGGGACATGGTGGTCAGATACGCAGTATTTT.

Many counts were recorded for this clonotype. V gene TRBV12-3 or TRBV12-4 combines with J gene TRBJ1-2; D is ambiguous. Deletions cut 4 bases from V and 4 bases from J, with 13 bases between. The CDR3 is 14 amino acids. CDR3 in amino acids: CASSSLGPAYGYTF. CDR3 nucleotide sequence: TGTGCCAGCAGTTCTCTAGGACCAGCCTATGGCTACACCTTC.